This T cell receptor (beta chain) was recovered during a study of blood T cell repertoires in COVID-19. Clones were sequenced by immunoSEQ multiplex PCR, and TCRdb holds only the in-frame ones, with some missing. The table includes 200,000 to 250,000 clones, about four fifths detected once. The length of the CDR3 is 11 residues. The germline CDR1 and CDR2 sequences are WSHSY and SAAADI. Trimming took off 11 bases at V and 4 bases at J, with 11 bases between the two ends. The chain combines TRBV10-2 with TRBJ1-2; possible D gene TRBD1, 5 bases. The sequence was obtained from a man aged 80 or over with acute or convalescent COVID-19. Input material: peripheral blood. This CDR3 reads CASGGSYGYTF. CDR3 nucleotides: TGCGCCTCGGGGGGATCCTATGGCTACACCTTC.